This T cell receptor (beta chain) was retrieved from a study of cytomegalovirus exposure and HLA in healthy donors. Primers included in the PCR were 60 Vbeta and 13 Jbeta primers. The data were produced by immunoSEQ multiplex PCR, yet TCRdb's version contains in-frame clones alone and is incomplete. This sample has about 110,000 clones, with around four fifths found just once. Overall study findings and caveats: Association of 16,951 TCR beta sequences with HLA alleles was found at 0.05 false discovery rate in a later analysis. A later analysis found that most CMV-associated TCR beta chains appeared HLA-restricted. Through in vitro validation, three CMV-associated chains were shown to be specific for CMV antigens. Later analysis suggested links between common viral pathogens and several top significant clusters.

CDR1 is SGHRS, CDR2 YFSETQ, per germline. V shed 0 bases and J shed 5 bases, with 14 bases lying between them. The CDR3 totals 15 residues. A few counts support this clone. Its antigen is currently unknown. The sequence was collected from a man in his fifties or sixties in good health and CMV-seronegative. Sequencing was done on a sample of PBMCs. This rearrangement joins TRBV5-1 to TRBJ2-5, with D tentatively TRBD1 (6 bases). The CDR3 loop is CASSLAAGEIETQYF. CDR3 nucleotides: TGCGCCAGCAGCTTGGCGGCAGGGGAAATCGAGACCCAGTACTTC. Based on the CDR3 plus reference TRBV5-1 and TRBJ2-5, the full variable domain is KAGVTQTPRYLIKTRGQQVTLSCSPISGHRSVSWYQQTPGQGLQFLFEYFSETQRNKGNFPGRFSGRQFSNSRSEMNVSTLELGDSALYLCASSLAAGEIETQYFGPGTRLLVL.